This T cell receptor (beta chain) is drawn from a study of patients and donors after allogeneic stem cell transplantation. TCRdb re-derived calls from the RT-PCR reads in MiXCR, one entry per CDR3 protein. Among approximately 150,000 distinct CDR3 sequences listed, about two fifths were seen once. V lost 4 bases, J lost 7 bases, and 14 bases lay in between. The germline CDR1 and CDR2 sequences are SGHRS and YFSETQ. The CDR3 has 13 residues. The J gene is TRBJ2-5, the V gene TRBV5-1; D is undetermined. The sequence came from a human donor who was either an allogeneic HSCT recipient or a stem cell or donor lymphocyte infusion donor (not recorded which). It is not recorded whose cells these are; they may come from a transplant donor. The sequenced sample consisted of blood, either unsorted or a sorted T cell fraction (not recorded which). CDR3 DNA sequence: TGCGCCAGCAGCAAGGACCTGCCCGGGACCCAGTACTTC. Translated: CASSKDLPGTQYF. Complete variable domain (other parts from reference TRBV5-1 and TRBJ2-5): KAGVTQTPRYLIKTRGQQVTLSCSPISGHRSVSWYQQTPGQGLQFLFEYFSETQRNKGNFPGRFSGRQFSNSRSEMNVSTLELGDSALYLCASSKDLPGTQYFGPGTRLLVL.